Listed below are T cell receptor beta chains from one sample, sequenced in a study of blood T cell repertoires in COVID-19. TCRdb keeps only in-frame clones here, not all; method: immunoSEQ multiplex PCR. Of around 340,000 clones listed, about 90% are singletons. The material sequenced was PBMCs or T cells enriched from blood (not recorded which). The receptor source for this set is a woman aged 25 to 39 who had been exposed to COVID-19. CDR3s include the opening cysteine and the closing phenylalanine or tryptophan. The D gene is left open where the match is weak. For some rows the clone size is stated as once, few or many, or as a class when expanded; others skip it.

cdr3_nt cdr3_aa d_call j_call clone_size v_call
TGTGCCAGCAGCCAAGCGGGTCTAGCGGGAGGGCGCGAGCAGTTCTTC CASSQAGLAGGREQFF TRBD2 TRBJ2-1 few TRBV3-1/TRBV3-2
TGTGCCAGTAGTATAGGACTAGCGGGAGGCACGTTCGAGCAGTACTTC CASSIGLAGGTFEQYF TRBD2 TRBJ2-7 NA TRBV19
TGTGCCAGTAGTATTGCTACCTGGGACACAAGGAACCCTCGAAACTATGGCTACACCTTC CASSIATWDTRNPRNYGYTF NA TRBJ1-2 NA TRBV19
TGTGCCAGCACCGACAGGGTTTTGCCTCCCAGCTCACCCCTCCACTTT CASTDRVLPPSSPLHF TRBD1 TRBJ1-6 NA TRBV27
TGCGCCAGCAGCCAAGCGGCAGGGGGCTCCGCCGGTCCCGGGGAGCTGTTTTTT CASSQAAGGSAGPGELFF TRBD1 TRBJ2-2 NA TRBV4-1
TGCAGCGTGCTGCAGGGGACGAACACTGAAGCTTTCTTT CSVLQGTNTEAFF NA TRBJ1-1 NA TRBV29-1
TGTGCCAGCAGCGAGGGATGGACTAGCACAGATACGCAGTATTTT CASSEGWTSTDTQYF NA TRBJ2-3 NA TRBV5-6
TGTGCCAGTACCGCGACAGGGACGGTTGGGCCCCAGCATTTT CASTATGTVGPQHF TRBD1 TRBJ1-5 few TRBV19
TGTGCCAGCAGCTTGTCCTGGACAGTCCGCAATCAGCCCCAGCATTTT CASSLSWTVRNQPQHF NA TRBJ1-5 NA TRBV5-5
TGTGCCAGCAGTTACAGGGATACGAATTCACCCCTCCACTTT CASSYRDTNSPLHF NA TRBJ1-6 NA TRBV5-8
TGTGCCAGCAGCCGTGGACAGTTGAACACTGAAGCTTTCTTT CASSRGQLNTEAFF NA TRBJ1-1 NA TRBV7-9
TGTGCCTGGACCGATCCGGGACTAGCGGGACCAGATACGCAGTATTTT CAWTDPGLAGPDTQYF TRBD2 TRBJ2-3 NA TRBV30
TGTGCCAGCAGTTTATTCTTAGCGGGAAGACGGGCCAAAAACATTCAGTACTTC CASSLFLAGRRAKNIQYF TRBD2 TRBJ2-4 few TRBV28
TGTGCCAGCAATGGACTAGCGAACACCGGGGAGCTGTTTTTT CASNGLANTGELFF TRBD2 TRBJ2-2 few TRBV2
TGCGCCAGCAGCTTGGTACAGGGTGGCGGGGAGCTGTTTTTT CASSLVQGGGELFF NA TRBJ2-2 NA TRBV5-1
TGTGCCAGCAGCGTAGCTCTAAGGGACAGGTGGACTAGCGGGACCGACAATGAGCAGTTCTTC CASSVALRDRWTSGTDNEQFF TRBD2 TRBJ2-1 NA TRBV9
TGCGCCAGCAGCTTGGAGGCAGGGTTGAAGGAAAAACTGTTTTTT CASSLEAGLKEKLFF NA TRBJ1-4 NA TRBV5-1
TGTGCCAGCTCACCACCGGGACAGGGGAATGATCAGCCCCAGCATTTT CASSPPGQGNDQPQHF TRBD1 TRBJ1-5 once TRBV18
TGTGCCAGCAGCTTACTAGGCAGGGGCTATAGCAATCAGCCCCAGCATTTT CASSLLGRGYSNQPQHF NA TRBJ1-5 NA TRBV5-5
TGTGCCAGCAGTCCCGGGACAGTCACAGATACGCAGTATTTT CASSPGTVTDTQYF TRBD1 TRBJ2-3 NA TRBV27
TGCGCCAGCAGCGTATGGACAGCAGTGGGGTCCTACGAGCAGTACTTC CASSVWTAVGSYEQYF NA TRBJ2-7 NA TRBV5-1
TGTGCCAGCAGTGTGGGAGGGGCCGTAGATACGCAGTATTTT CASSVGGAVDTQYF TRBD2 TRBJ2-3 NA TRBV2
TGTGCCTGGAGGAGGGACACCTCTGGAAACACCATATATTTT CAWRRDTSGNTIYF NA TRBJ1-3 NA TRBV30
TGTGCCAGCCGAACAAGACCCTCTAGGAACACTGAAGCTTTCTTT CASRTRPSRNTEAFF NA TRBJ1-1 NA TRBV28
TGTGCCAGCAGCGCACAGGGAACAGATACGCAGTATTTT CASSAQGTDTQYF NA TRBJ2-3 NA TRBV9
TGCGCCAGCAGCTTGGCCGGACTATACGAGCAGTACTTC CASSLAGLYEQYF NA TRBJ2-7 NA TRBV5-1
TGTGCCAGCAGTTACTACGGAGCCCTAGCCAAAAACATTCAGTACTTC CASSYYGALAKNIQYF NA TRBJ2-4 few TRBV6-2/TRBV6-3
TGTGCCAGCAGCGTAGAACTCAGGGGGATAGACACCGGGGAGCTGTTTTTT CASSVELRGIDTGELFF TRBD1 TRBJ2-2 NA TRBV9
TGTGCCAGCAGCGTATTAGCGGGGGGGAGCACAGATACGCAGTATTTT CASSVLAGGSTDTQYF TRBD2 TRBJ2-3 NA TRBV9
TGTGCCAGCAGCGTTTCCGGGAGGGGTAACACCATATATTTT CASSVSGRGNTIYF NA TRBJ1-3 NA TRBV9
TGTGCCAGCAGTCCCAGGGCCATAAGGAACACTGAAGCTTTCTTT CASSPRAIRNTEAFF NA TRBJ1-1 NA TRBV28
TGTGCCAGCAGCCTGAGTTTCGGACAGGGTTGGTTGAGGAACACTGAAGCTTTCTTT CASSLSFGQGWLRNTEAFF TRBD1 TRBJ1-1 NA TRBV5-4
TGTGCCAGCAGCTTAGCGTCCAGGCCTCCCCAAGAGACCCAGTACTTC CASSLASRPPQETQYF NA TRBJ2-5 few TRBV7-6
TGTGCCAGTAGTATAGGGGGACAGGGGTTCCATGAGCAGTTCTTC CASSIGGQGFHEQFF TRBD1 TRBJ2-1 NA TRBV19
TGCGCCAGCAGCTTGCTACAGAGATCCGGGGTAGGCTACAATGAGCAGTTCTTC CASSLLQRSGVGYNEQFF NA TRBJ2-1 NA TRBV5-1
TGTGCCAGCAGTTTATACTCGGGTGCCCTGGGGAGCACCGGGGAGCTGTTTTTT CASSLYSGALGSTGELFF NA TRBJ2-2 once TRBV28
TGTGCCAGCAGTCTAGGAGGCAGGGAGACCCAGTACTTC CASSLGGRETQYF NA TRBJ2-5 NA TRBV28
TGTGCCAGCAGTTCACTAGCGGGAGGATACAATGAGCAGTTCTTC CASSSLAGGYNEQFF TRBD2 TRBJ2-1 NA TRBV27
TGTGCCAGCAGCGTGTCCGACAGGAACTATGGCTACACCTTC CASSVSDRNYGYTF NA TRBJ1-2 NA TRBV9
TGTGCCAGCAGTCCAACCGGGACAGGGAGGGATGAAAAACTGTTTTTT CASSPTGTGRDEKLFF TRBD1 TRBJ1-4 NA TRBV28
TGTGCCAGCAGCGGGAGATTTGCGGCAATGGGACAGAACACTGAAGCTTTCTTT CASSGRFAAMGQNTEAFF NA TRBJ1-1 NA TRBV5-6